This T cell receptor beta chain was captured in a study of T cells expressing NK-cell markers. Overall study context: Seven of the eight sequenced donors were HCMV-seropositive; one was seronegative.

This CDR3 comprises 12 residues. From germline, CDR1 is DFQATT and CDR2 SNEGSKA (reference sequence). TCRdb re-called the 5' RACE reads; one entry per CDR3 protein, DNA not given. This table lists some 600,000 distinct CDR3 sequences. The source is a young man in good health. The sequenced material came from blood T cells: a sorted CD56 or NKG2C T cell subset, CD4+ or CD8+ T cells, or bulk PBMC T cells (not recorded which). The chain couples TRBV20-1 to TRBJ1-6. CDR3 amino acids: CSASEGNSPLHF.